This TCR beta chain appears in the sequencing data of a study of cytomegalovirus exposure and HLA in healthy donors. Notes on the study in general: When presence/absence was analysed, sequencing depth was taken to be roughly uniform across donors.

Per the germline V gene, CDR1 is GTSNPN and CDR2 is SVGIG (reference sequence). Trimming shortened V by 2 bases and J by 3 bases, and 4 bases separated the two germline ends. The CDR3 extends over 12 amino acids. As for this clone: What it recognizes is unknown.

Vbeta (60) and Jbeta (13) primers were used in the PCR. Profiled with immunoSEQ multiplex PCR; TCRdb holds only in-frame clones, not every one. In total, the table holds tens of thousands of clones. The rearrangement links TRBV30 to TRBJ1-4; unclear D gene. This clonotype was obtained from a boy between 10 and 17 years old in good health and CMV-seronegative. Sequenced sample: PBMCs. CDR3 region: CAWSSANEKLFF. In nucleotides, the CDR3 is TGTGCCTGGAGTAGCGCTAATGAAAAACTGTTTTTT.